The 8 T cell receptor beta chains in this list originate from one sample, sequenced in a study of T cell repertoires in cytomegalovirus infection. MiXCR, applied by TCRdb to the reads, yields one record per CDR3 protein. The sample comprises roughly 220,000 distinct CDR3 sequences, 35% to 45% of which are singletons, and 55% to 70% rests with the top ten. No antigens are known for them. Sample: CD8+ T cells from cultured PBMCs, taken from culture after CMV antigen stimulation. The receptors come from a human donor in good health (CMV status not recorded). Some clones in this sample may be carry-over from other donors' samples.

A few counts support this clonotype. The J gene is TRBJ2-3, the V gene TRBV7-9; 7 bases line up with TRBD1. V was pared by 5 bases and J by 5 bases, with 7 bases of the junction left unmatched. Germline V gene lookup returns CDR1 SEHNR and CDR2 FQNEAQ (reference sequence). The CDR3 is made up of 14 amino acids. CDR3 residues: CASSPRDSGDTQYF. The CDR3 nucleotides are TGTGCCAGCAGCCCCAGGGACAGCGGAGATACGCAGTATTTT.

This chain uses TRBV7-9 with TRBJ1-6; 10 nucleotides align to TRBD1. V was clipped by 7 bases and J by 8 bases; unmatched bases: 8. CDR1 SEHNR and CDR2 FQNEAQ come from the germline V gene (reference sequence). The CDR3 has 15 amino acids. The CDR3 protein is CASTPTGGVYSPLHF. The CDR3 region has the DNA TGTGCCAGCACCCCGACAGGGGGCGTTTATTCACCCCTCCACTTT.

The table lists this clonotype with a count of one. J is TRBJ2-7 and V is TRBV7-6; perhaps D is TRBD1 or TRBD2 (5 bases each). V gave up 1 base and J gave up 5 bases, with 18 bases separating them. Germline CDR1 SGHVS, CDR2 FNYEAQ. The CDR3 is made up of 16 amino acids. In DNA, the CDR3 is TGTGCCAGCAGCTTAGTGTACGCAGGGAGTATTGACGAGCAGTACTTC. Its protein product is CASSLVYAGSIDEQYF.

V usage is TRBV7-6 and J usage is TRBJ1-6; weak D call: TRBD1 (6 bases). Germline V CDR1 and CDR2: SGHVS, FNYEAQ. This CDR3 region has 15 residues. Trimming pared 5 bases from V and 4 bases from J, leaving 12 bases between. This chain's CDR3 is CASSPSRGYNSPLHF. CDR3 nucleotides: TGTGCCAGCAGCCCCAGCAGGGGTTATAATTCACCCCTCCACTTT.

CDR3 sequence (DNA): TGTGCCAGCGGCCTGAGTGGAGACCCGGCTGAAAAACTGTTTTTT. The encoded protein is CASGLSGDPAEKLFF. This chain connects TRBV25-1 to TRBJ1-4; D gene unclear. The CDR3 totals 15 residues. Trimming removed 8 bases at V and 7 bases at J, with 20 bases between. Germline V lookup: CDR1 MGHDK, CDR2 SYGVNS. The variable domain in full, completed from reference TRBV25-1 and TRBJ1-4, reads EADIYQTPRYLVIGTGKKITLECSQTMGHDKMYWYQQDPGMELHLIHYSYGVNSTEKGDLSSESTVSRIRTEHFPLTLESARPSHTSQYLCASGLSGDPAEKLFFGSGTQLSVL.

This CDR3 reads CASSQVLGRDQPQHF. The CDR3 DNA sequence: TGCGCCAGCAGCCAAGTTCTGGGAAGGGATCAGCCCCAGCATTTT. The chain joins TRBV4-1 to TRBJ1-5; no reliable D call. V lost 1 base and J lost 5, with 12 bases in between. CDR1 MGHRA and CDR2 YSYEKL come from the germline V gene. CDR3 size: 15 residues.

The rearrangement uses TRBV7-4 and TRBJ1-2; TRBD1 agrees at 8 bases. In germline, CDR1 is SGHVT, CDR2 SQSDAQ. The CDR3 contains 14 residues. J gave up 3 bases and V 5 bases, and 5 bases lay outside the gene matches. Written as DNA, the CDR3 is TGTGCCAGCAGCCCGGGACAGGCTTACTATGGCTACACCTTC. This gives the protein CASSPGQAYYGYTF.

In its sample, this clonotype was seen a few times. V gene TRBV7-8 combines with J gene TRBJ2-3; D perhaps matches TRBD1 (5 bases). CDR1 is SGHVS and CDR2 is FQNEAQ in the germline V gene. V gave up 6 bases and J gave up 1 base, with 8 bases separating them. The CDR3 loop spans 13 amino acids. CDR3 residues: CASRSTGTDTQYF. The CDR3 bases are TGTGCCAGCAGGTCGACAGGCACAGATACGCAGTATTTT.